Sequencing of this T cell receptor beta chain was carried out in a study of identical twins. Germline V CDR1 and CDR2: SGHAT, FQDESV (reference sequence). This CDR3 is 19 amino acids long. Trimming stripped 2 bases from V and 3 bases from J, with 23 bases between. TCRdb reprocessed the 5' RACE reads via MiXCR and lists one record per CDR3 protein. The table records around 480,000 distinct CDR3 sequences, 14% of them present only once. Another study also made use of these data, one on yellow fever vaccine responses in identical twins.

This chain joins TRBV11-1 and TRBJ2-1; D may be TRBD1 or TRBD2 (5 bases each). Material: CD4+ T cells sorted from blood. This sequence was found in a woman aged 18-35 years in good health. Written as DNA, the CDR3 is TGTGCCAGCAGCTTAAGGGACCTTTCTCTCTTCGACCACTACAATGAGCAGTTCTTC. Its translation: CASSLRDLSLFDHYNEQFF.